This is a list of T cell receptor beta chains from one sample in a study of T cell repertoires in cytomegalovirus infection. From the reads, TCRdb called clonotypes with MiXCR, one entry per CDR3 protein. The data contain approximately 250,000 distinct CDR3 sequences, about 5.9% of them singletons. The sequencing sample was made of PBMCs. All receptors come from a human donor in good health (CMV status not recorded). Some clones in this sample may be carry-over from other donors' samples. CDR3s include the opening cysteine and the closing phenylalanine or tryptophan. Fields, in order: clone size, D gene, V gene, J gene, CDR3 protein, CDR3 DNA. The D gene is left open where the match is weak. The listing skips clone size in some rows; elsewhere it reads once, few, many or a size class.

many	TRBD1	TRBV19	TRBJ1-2	CASSMIVGQGDYGYTF	TGTGCCAGTAGTATGATTGTGGGACAGGGGGACTATGGCTACACCTTC
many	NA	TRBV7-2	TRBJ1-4	CASSLGVGRGNEKLFF	TGTGCCAGCAGCTTAGGAGTCGGCAGGGGTAACGAAAAACTGTTTTTT
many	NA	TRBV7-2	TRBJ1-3	CASSLTRSIGNTIYF	TGTGCCAGCAGCCTCACACGGAGTATTGGAAACACCATATATTTT
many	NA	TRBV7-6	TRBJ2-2	CASSLGTQGPENTGELFF	TGTGCCAGCAGCTTAGGAACACAGGGCCCCGAGAACACCGGGGAGCTGTTTTTT
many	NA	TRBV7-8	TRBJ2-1	CASSGTGLPNEQFF	TGTGCCAGCAGCGGCACGGGACTCCCGAATGAGCAGTTCTTC
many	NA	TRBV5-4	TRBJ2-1	CASSPRRGRGVRNEQFF	TGTGCCAGCAGCCCCCGCAGGGGGCGGGGGGTCCGAAATGAGCAGTTCTTC
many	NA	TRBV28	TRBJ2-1	CASTLSTSYNEQFF	TGTGCCAGCACTCTCTCAACCTCATACAATGAGCAGTTCTTC
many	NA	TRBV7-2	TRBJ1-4	CASSLNGVRPTTNEKLFF	TGTGCCAGCAGCCTAAACGGGGTGCGGCCTACAACTAATGAAAAACTGTTTTTT
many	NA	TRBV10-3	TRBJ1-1	CAIRESGTRDEAFF	TGTGCCATCAGAGAGTCCGGGACAAGAGATGAAGCTTTCTTT
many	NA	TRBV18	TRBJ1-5	CASSETSNQPQHF	TGTGCCAGCTCAGAGACTAGCAATCAGCCCCAGCATTTT
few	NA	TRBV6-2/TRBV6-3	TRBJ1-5	CASSYGIKSNQPQHF	TGTGCCAGCAGTTACGGCATAAAGAGCAATCAGCCCCAGCATTTT
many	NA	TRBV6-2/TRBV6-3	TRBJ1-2	CASRWTESFGGYTF	TGTGCCAGCAGATGGACAGAATCCTTCGGTGGCTACACCTTC
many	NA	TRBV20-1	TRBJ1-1	CSARRDGTSNTEAFF	TGCAGTGCTAGGCGGGACGGAACCTCGAACACTGAAGCTTTCTTT
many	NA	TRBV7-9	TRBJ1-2	CASSAAGTGNYGYTF	TGTGCCAGCAGCGCCGCCGGAACAGGGAACTATGGCTACACCTTC
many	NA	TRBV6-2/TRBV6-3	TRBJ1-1	CASSYSLPPGHEAFF	TGTGCCAGCAGTTACTCACTACCTCCGGGACACGAAGCTTTCTTT
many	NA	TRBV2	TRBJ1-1	CASSETGYTEAFF	TGTGCCAGCAGTGAAACAGGCTACACTGAAGCTTTCTTT
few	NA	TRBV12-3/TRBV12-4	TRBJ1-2	CASSVREKGNYGYTF	TGTGCCAGCAGTGTTCGGGAAAAGGGAAACTATGGCTACACCTTC
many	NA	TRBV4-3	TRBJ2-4	CASSQVSGRGGLNIQYF	TGCGCCAGCAGCCAAGTCTCCGGCAGGGGGGGACTAAACATTCAGTACTTC
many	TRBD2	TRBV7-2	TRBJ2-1	CASSSPRNGGRVYEQFF	TGTGCCAGCAGCTCCCCTCGGAACGGGGGGAGAGTCTATGAGCAGTTCTTC
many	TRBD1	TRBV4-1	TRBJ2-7	CASSQLRTGLPYEQYF	TGCGCCAGCAGCCAGTTAAGGACAGGACTTCCCTACGAGCAGTACTTC
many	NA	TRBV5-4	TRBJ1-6	CASSLKLENSPLHF	TGTGCCAGCAGCTTGAAATTAGAAAATTCACCCCTCCACTTT
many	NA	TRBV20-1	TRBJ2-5	CSVGGGRAETQYF	TGCAGTGTGGGCGGGGGCCGAGCGGAGACCCAGTACTTC
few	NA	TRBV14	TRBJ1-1	CASTSALRAVTEAFF	TGTGCCAGCACTTCGGCTTTACGGGCGGTTACTGAAGCTTTCTTT
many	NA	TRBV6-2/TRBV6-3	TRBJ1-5	CASSYSNLQPQHF	TGTGCCAGCAGTTACTCGAACCTACAGCCCCAGCATTTT
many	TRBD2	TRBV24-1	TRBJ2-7	CATSLGGGVSGEQYF	TGTGCCACCAGTCTCGGCGGGGGGGTATCGGGCGAGCAGTACTTC
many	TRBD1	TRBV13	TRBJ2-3	CASSPRTGSTDTQYF	TGTGCCAGCAGTCCGCGGACAGGGAGCACAGATACGCAGTATTTT
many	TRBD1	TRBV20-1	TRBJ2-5	CSARDYHRGMETQYF	TGCAGTGCTAGAGATTATCACAGGGGTATGGAGACCCAGTACTTC
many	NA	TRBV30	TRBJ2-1	CAWSEGHNSYNEQFF	TGTGCCTGGAGCGAAGGGCATAACTCCTACAATGAGCAGTTCTTC
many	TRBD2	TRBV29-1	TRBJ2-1	CSVEVGGGGVEQFF	TGCAGCGTTGAAGTTGGGGGGGGTGGGGTTGAGCAGTTCTTC
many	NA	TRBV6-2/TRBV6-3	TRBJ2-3	CASSSGGPTDTQYF	TGTGCCAGCTCATCCGGAGGACCCACAGATACGCAGTATTTT
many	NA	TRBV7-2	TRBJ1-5	CASSADTGTPQHF	TGTGCCAGCAGCGCCGATACAGGGACGCCCCAGCATTTT
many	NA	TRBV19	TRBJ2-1	CASSRHPKSSSYNEQFF	TGTGCCAGTAGTCGTCACCCGAAATCAAGCTCCTACAATGAGCAGTTCTTC
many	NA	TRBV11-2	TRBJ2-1	CASSLGLTGLNEQFF	TGTGCCAGCAGCTTAGGGTTAACAGGGCTGAATGAGCAGTTCTTC
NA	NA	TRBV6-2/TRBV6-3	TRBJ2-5	CASSYPPAGPQETQYF	TGTGCCAGCAGTTACCCCCCGGCGGGTCCACAAGAGACCCAGTACTTC
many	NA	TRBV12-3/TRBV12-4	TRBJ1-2	CASSPVVGGASPNYGYTF	TGTGCCAGCAGTCCCGTAGTGGGGGGGGCGAGCCCTAACTATGGCTACACCTTC
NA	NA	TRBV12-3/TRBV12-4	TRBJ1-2	CASSPSGRSIGYTF	TGTGCCAGCAGCCCCTCGGGACGGAGCATAGGCTACACCTTC
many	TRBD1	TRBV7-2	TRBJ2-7	CASSLSWDRGNSEQYF	TGTGCCAGCAGCTTATCTTGGGACAGGGGAAATAGCGAGCAGTACTTC
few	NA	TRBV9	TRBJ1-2	CASSVDVNYGYTF	TGTGCCAGCAGCGTAGATGTGAACTACGGCTACACCTTC
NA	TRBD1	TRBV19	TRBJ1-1	CASSTTGGTEAFF	TGTGCCAGTAGTACTACAGGGGGCACTGAAGCTTTCTTT
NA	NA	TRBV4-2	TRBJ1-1	CASSRNAGPENTEAFF	TGTGCCAGCAGCCGAAATGCTGGCCCGGAAAACACTGAAGCTTTCTTT
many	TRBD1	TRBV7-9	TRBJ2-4	CASSLEVGTVKNIQYF	TGTGCCAGCAGCTTAGAGGTGGGGACAGTGAAAAACATTCAGTACTTC
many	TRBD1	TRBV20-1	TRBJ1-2	CSARVYGTGNGYTF	TGCAGTGCTAGGGTTTACGGGACAGGGAATGGCTACACCTTC
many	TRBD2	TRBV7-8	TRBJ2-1	CASSLGVLAGQYNEQFF	TGTGCCAGCAGCTTAGGTGTACTAGCGGGGCAGTACAATGAGCAGTTCTTC
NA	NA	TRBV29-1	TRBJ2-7	CSVVGTYEQYF	TGCAGCGTTGTAGGGACCTACGAGCAGTACTTC
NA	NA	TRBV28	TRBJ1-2	CASSLAGGEKGYTF	TGTGCCAGCAGTTTGGCCGGGGGAGAGAAAGGCTACACCTTC
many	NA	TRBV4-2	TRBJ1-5	CASSQDGSQPQHF	TGTGCCAGCAGCCAAGACGGTAGTCAGCCCCAGCATTTT
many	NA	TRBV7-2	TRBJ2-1	CASSLVLGVSYNEQFF	TGTGCCAGCAGCTTAGTGCTCGGGGTATCATACAATGAGCAGTTCTTC
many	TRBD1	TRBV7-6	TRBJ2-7	CASSLRQGAREQYF	TGTGCCAGCAGCTTACGACAGGGGGCGCGCGAGCAGTACTTC
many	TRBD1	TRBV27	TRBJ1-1	CASSLHDRGLTEAFF	TGTGCCAGCAGTTTGCACGACAGGGGGCTAACTGAAGCTTTCTTT
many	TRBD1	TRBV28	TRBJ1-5	CASSPGQNSNQPQHF	TGTGCCAGCAGCCCGGGACAGAATAGCAATCAGCCCCAGCATTTT